This entry is about one T cell receptor beta chain. The antigen is undetermined. Sequenced by immunoSEQ multiplex PCR; TCRdb stores in-frame clones only, minus some. The sample has some 130,000 clones, around three quarters seen once. Time point indicated: week 11, during vaccination. All doses held 300 ug of mutant IDH1 20-mer peptide, with topical imiquimod. This sample was included in a study of a mutant IDH1 vaccine in newly diagnosed glioma. CDR1 SGDLS and CDR2 YYNGEE come from the germline V gene. The CDR3 is 13 amino acids. V lost 0 bases, J lost 4 bases, and 8 bases lay in between. The rearrangement links TRBV9 to TRBJ2-7; D ambiguous. The clonotype originates from a man aged 40-50 years with glioma. The source material was PBMCs, sampled from a glioma patient whose treatment included an IDH1 peptide vaccine. The CDR3 DNA reads TGTGCCAGCAGCGTAGAGGGCATTTACGAGCAGTACTTC. Translated, it gives CASSVEGIYEQYF.